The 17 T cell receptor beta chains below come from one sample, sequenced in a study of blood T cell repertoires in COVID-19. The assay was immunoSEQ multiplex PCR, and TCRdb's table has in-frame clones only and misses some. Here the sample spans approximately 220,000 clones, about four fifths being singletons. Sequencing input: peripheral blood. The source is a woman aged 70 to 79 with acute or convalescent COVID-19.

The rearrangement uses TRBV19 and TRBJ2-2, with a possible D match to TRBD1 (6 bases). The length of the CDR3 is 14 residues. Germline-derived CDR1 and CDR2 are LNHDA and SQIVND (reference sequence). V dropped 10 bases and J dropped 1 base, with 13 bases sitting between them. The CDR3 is CATIRTENTGELFF. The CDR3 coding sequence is TGTGCCACAATTCGGACAGAGAACACCGGGGAGCTGTTTTTT.

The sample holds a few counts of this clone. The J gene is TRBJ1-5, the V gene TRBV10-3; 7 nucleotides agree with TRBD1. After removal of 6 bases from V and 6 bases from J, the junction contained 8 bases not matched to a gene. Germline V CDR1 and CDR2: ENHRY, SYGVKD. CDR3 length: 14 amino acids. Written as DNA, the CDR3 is TGTGCCATCAGCCTAGGGACAGCGGGTCAGCCCCAGCATTTT. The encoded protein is CAISLGTAGQPQHF.

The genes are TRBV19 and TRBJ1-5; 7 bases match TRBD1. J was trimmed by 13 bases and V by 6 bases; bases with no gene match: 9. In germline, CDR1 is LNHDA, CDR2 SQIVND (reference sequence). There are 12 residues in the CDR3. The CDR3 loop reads CASSVDRVKQHF. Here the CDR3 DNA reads TGTGCCAGTAGCGTAGACAGGGTAAAACAGCATTTT.

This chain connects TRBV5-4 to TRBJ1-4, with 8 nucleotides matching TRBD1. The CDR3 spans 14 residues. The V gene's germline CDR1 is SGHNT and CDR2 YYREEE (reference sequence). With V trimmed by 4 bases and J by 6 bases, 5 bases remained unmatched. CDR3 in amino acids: CASSVETGDEKLFF. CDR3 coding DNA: TGTGCCAGCAGCGTCGAGACAGGGGATGAAAAACTGTTTTTT.

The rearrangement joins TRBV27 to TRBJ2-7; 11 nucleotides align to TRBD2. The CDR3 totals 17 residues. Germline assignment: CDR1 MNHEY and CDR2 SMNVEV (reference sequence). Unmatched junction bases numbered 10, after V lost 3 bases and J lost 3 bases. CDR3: CASSFFASGGLNYEQYF. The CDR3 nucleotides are TGTGCCAGCAGTTTTTTTGCTAGCGGGGGGCTAAACTACGAGCAGTACTTC.

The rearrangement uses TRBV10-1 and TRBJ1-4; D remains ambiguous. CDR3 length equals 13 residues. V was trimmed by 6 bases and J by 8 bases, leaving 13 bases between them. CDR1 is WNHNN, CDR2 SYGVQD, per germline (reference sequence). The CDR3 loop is CASREGPPEKLFF. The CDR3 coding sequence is TGCGCCAGCAGAGAGGGCCCGCCGGAAAAACTGTTTTTT.

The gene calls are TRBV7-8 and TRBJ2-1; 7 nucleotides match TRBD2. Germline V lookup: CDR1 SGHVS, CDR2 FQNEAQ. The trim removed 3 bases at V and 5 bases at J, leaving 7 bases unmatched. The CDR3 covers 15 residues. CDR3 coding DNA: TGTGCCAGCAGCTTCAGCGGGAACAGCGACAATGAGCAGTTCTTC. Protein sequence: CASSFSGNSDNEQFF.

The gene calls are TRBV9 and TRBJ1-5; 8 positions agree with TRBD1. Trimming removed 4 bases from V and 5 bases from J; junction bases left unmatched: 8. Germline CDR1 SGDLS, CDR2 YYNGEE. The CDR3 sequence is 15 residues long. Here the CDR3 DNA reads TGTGCCAGCAGCAAAGGACAGGGAAGCGATCAGCCCCAGCATTTT. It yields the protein CASSKGQGSDQPQHF.

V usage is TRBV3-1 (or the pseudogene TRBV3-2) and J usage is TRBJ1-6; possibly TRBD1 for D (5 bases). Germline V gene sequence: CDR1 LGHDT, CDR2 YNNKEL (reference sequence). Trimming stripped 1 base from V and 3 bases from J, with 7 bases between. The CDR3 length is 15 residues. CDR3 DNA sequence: TGTGCCAGCAGCCAAGCACAGGTCTATAATTCACCCCTCCACTTT. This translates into CASSQAQVYNSPLHF.

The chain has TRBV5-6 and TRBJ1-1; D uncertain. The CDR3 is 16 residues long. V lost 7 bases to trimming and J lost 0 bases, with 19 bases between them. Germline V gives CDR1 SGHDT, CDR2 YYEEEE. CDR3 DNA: TGTGCCAGCCCTAATTCGGGAGAGAGGGTGAACACTGAAGCTTTCTTT. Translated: CASPNSGERVNTEAFF.

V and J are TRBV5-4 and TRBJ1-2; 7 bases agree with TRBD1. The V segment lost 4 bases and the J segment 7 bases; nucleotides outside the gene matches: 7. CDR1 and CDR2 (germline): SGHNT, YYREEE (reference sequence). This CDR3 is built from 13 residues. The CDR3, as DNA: TGTGCCAGCAGCCCCGGACAGGCGTCTGGCTACACCTTC. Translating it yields CASSPGQASGYTF.

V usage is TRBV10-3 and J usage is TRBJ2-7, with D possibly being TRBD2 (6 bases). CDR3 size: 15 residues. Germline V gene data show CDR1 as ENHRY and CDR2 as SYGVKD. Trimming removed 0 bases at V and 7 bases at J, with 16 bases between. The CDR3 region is CAISESNIQGLEQYF. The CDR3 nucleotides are TGTGCCATCAGTGAGTCGAATATTCAGGGACTTGAGCAGTACTTC.

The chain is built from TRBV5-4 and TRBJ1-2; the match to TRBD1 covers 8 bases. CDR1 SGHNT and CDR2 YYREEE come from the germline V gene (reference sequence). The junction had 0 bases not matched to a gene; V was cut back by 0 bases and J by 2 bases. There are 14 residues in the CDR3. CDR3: CASSLGQGNYGYTF. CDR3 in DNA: TGTGCCAGCAGCTTGGGACAGGGGAACTATGGCTACACCTTC.

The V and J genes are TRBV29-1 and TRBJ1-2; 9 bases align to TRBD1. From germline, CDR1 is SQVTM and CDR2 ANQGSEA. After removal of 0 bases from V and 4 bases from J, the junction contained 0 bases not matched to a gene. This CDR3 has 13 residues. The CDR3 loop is CSVEETGGYGYTF. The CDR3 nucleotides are TGCAGCGTTGAAGAGACAGGGGGCTATGGCTACACCTTC.

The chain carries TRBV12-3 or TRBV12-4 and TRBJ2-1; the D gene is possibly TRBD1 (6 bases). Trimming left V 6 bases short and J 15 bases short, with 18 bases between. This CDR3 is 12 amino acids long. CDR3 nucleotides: TGTGCCAGCAGGCCGACAGGAACCCTTTGGTTCTTC. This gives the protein CASRPTGTLWFF.

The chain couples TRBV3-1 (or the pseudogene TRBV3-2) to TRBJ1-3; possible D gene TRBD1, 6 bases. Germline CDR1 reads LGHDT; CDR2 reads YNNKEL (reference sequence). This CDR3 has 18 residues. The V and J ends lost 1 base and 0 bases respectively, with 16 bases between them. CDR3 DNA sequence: TGTGCCAGCAGCCAAGGCTCAACAGGGTTGGCCTCTGGAAACACCATATATTTT. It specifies CASSQGSTGLASGNTIYF.

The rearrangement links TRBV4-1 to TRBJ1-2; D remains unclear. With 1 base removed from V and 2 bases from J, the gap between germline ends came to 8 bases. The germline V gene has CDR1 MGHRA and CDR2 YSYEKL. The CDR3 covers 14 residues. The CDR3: CASSQAEANYGYTF. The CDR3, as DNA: TGCGCCAGCAGCCAAGCTGAGGCGAACTATGGCTACACCTTC.